This T cell receptor (beta chain) is drawn from a study of T cell responses to AZD1222 COVID-19 vaccine. Findings of the study overall: White British ancestry dominated among donors, who included more females, and clonal diversity was possibly underestimated.

TCRdb keeps only in-frame clones here, not all; method: immunoSEQ multiplex PCR. The top ten clones hold 6.5% to 8.5% of a sample with approximately 50,000 clones, less than 90% of them seen once. In germline, CDR1 is MNHNS, CDR2 SASEGT. Between the trimmed V and J ends, which lost 3 bases and 3 bases, there was a span of 15 bases. The CDR3 loop spans 16 amino acids. As to this clone: What it recognizes is unknown.

This clonotype was sampled from an adult who received the AZD1222 COVID-19 vaccine. The chain is built from TRBV6-1 and TRBJ1-3, with D unresolved. Sequencing used peripheral blood, obtained 28 days after the second AZD1222 dose. This CDR3 is CASSDRGGMGGNTIYF. In nucleotides, the CDR3 is TGTGCCAGCAGTGATAGAGGAGGGATGGGTGGAAACACCATATATTTT.